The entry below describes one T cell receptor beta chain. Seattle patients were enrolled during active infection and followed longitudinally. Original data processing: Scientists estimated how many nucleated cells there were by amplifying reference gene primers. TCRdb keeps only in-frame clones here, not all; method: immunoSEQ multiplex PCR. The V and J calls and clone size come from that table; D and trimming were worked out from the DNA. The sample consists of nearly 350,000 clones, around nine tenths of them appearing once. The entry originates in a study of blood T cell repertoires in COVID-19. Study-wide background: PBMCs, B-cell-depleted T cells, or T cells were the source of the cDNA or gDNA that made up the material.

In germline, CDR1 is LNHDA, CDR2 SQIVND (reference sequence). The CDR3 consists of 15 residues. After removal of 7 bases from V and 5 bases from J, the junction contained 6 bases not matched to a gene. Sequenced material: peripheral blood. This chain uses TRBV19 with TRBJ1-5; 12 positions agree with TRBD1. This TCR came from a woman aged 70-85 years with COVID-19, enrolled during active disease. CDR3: CASTPGDRGHQPQHF. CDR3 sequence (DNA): TGTGCCAGTACCCCGGGGGACAGGGGGCATCAGCCCCAGCATTTT. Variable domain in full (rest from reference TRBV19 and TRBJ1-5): DGGITQSPKYLFRKEGQNVTLSCEQNLNHDAMYWYRQDPGQGLRLIYYSQIVNDFQKGDIAEGYSVSREKKESFPLTVTSAQKNPTAFYLCASTPGDRGHQPQHFGDGTRLSIL.